This TCR beta chain was sequenced during a study of cytomegalovirus exposure and HLA in healthy donors. A word on this clone: Antigen specificity is unknown.

Study-wide findings and caveats: The listing of fewer than 200 TCR beta chains classed them as cytomegalovirus-associated.

The PCR used 60 Vbeta and 13 Jbeta primers. Original handling: It was a later analysis that counted around 85 million unique TCR beta chains, of which roughly 11 million were shared. TCRdb's copy holds only in-frame clones and misses some; the assay was immunoSEQ multiplex PCR. That table supplies the V and J calls and clone size; D and trimming were determined from the DNA. The sample holds about 160,000 clones; about 80% are singletons and the top ten take around 2.3%. Trimming took off 9 bases at V and 3 bases at J, with 14 bases between the two ends. From germline, CDR1 is LNHDA and CDR2 SQIVND (reference sequence). This CDR3 is 13 amino acids long.

Material: PBMCs. The TCR originated in a man aged 50 to 59 in good health and CMV-seropositive. The chain has TRBV19 and TRBJ1-1; tentative D call: TRBD1 (6 bases). CDR3 DNA: TGTGCCAGCTCACCCTGGACAGACACTGAAGCTTTCTTT. Its translation is CASSPWTDTEAFF.